This T cell receptor beta chain comes out of a study of radiotherapy plus CTLA-4 blockade in lung cancer. In the study overall: In approximately 17% of patients, objective responses were seen; roughly 30% had disease control. Points from the study as a whole: In blood, tumor-derived TCR clones expanded after radiotherapy plus ipilimumab. Increased serum interferon-beta after radiation also reportedly predicted response strongly.

The method was immunoSEQ multiplex PCR; TCRdb's version includes in-frame clones alone and lacks a portion of them. The repertoire consists of approximately 47,000 clones, with roughly 63% occurring once and the leading ten covering approximately 18%. Focal radiation plus CTLA-4 blockade with ipilimumab was given to patients with chemo-refractory metastatic non-small-cell lung cancer. The CDR3 totals 15 residues. The junction had 7 bases not matched to a gene; V was cut back by 5 bases and J by 2 bases. CDR1 is LNHDA and CDR2 is SQIVND in the germline V gene (reference sequence). A note on this clone: Antigen: not known.

The chain employs TRBV19 and TRBJ2-3, with 7 bases that match TRBD2. The sequencing here drew on peripheral blood, taken from a patient treated with radiotherapy plus ipilimumab. This clonotype was obtained from a human donor with non-small cell lung cancer who had a partial response to radiotherapy plus ipilimumab. The CDR3, as DNA: TGTGCCAGTAGTCCACGGACTAGTTACACAGATACGCAGTATTTT. Residues: CASSPRTSYTDTQYF.